The 2 T cell receptor beta chains presented below share a single source sample, sequenced in a study of Ad26.COV2.S vaccination and SARS-CoV-2 variants. Treatment of the sample: some 20 received Ad26.COV2.S at low or high dose, single or two shots; several received placebo; per-sample allocation not given. On day 63 after the first injection, vaccine and placebo recipients gave samples. The method was immunoSEQ multiplex PCR; TCRdb's version includes in-frame clones alone and lacks a portion of them. The sample comprises around 400,000 clones, 90% of which are singletons, and 9.5% to 15% rests with the top ten. The sample was peripheral blood, taken in a trial of Ad26.COV2.S vaccine versus placebo. The receptor set was obtained from a person aged 18 to 65 who received the Ad26.COV2.S COVID-19 vaccine or a placebo.

CDR3 DNA sequence: TGTGCCAGCAGCACAAGGGGGTCCACCTACGAGCAGTACTTC. Translating gives CASSTRGSTYEQYF. The rearrangement joins TRBV5-4 to TRBJ2-7; D is possibly TRBD1 (6 bases). Per the germline V gene, CDR1 is SGHNT and CDR2 is YYREEE (reference sequence). V lost 4 bases and J 2 bases, leaving 13 bases between the germline ends. This CDR3 region has 14 residues. The complete variable domain, with remaining parts taken from reference TRBV5-4 and TRBJ2-7, reads ETGVTQSPTHLIKTRGQQVTLRCSSQSGHNTVSWYQQALGQGPQFIFQYYREEENGRGNFPPRFSGLQFPNYSSELNVNALELDDSALYLCASSTRGSTYEQYFGPGTRLTVT.

The genes are TRBV6-2 or TRBV6-3 and TRBJ2-1; perhaps TRBD2 as D (6 bases). The CDR3 has 18 residues. Germline V gene lookup returns CDR1 MNHEY and CDR2 SVGEGT. The V gene lost 2 bases and the J gene lost 0 bases, with 17 bases spanning the gap. CDR3: CASSYGGSGYLSYNEQFF. The CDR3 DNA follows: TGTGCCAGCAGTTACGGGGGTAGCGGCTACCTCTCCTACAATGAGCAGTTCTTC.